This T cell receptor beta chain was sequenced for a study of T cell repertoires in cytomegalovirus infection. Looking at the study overall: Public TCR beta signature analysis indicated the presence of both CMV infection and matching HLA type.

From the reads, TCRdb called clonotypes with MiXCR, one entry per CDR3 protein. The data show some 300,000 distinct CDR3 sequences, with about 9.2% seen just once and over 2.5% held by the top ten. Study-level points and caveats: Public TCR beta family frequency separated CMV-and-HLA carriers, including in an independent cohort. HLA-C-restricted CMV-specific TCR beta clonotypes were dominant in the ex vivo response.

This clonotype was recorded at least ten times. What it recognizes is unknown. Trimming took 5 bases from V and 3 from J; bases not matched to a gene: 12. The CDR3 totals 16 residues. Sequences were obtained from PBMCs. The chain combines TRBV12-3 or TRBV12-4 with TRBJ2-7; 8 bases match TRBD1. The sequence came from a human donor in good health (CMV status not recorded). Some clones in this sample may be carry-over from other donors' samples. The CDR3 region is CASSVLTGALRYEQYF. The CDR3 nucleotides are TGTGCCAGCAGTGTATTGACAGGGGCTTTACGCTACGAGCAGTACTTC.